This T cell receptor beta chain was identified during a study of T cells in Graves' hyperthyroidism and ophthalmopathy. Amplified regions were TCR beta CDR3 sequences from RNA transcripts. TCR CDR3 underwent first-round RT-PCR with the HTBI primer set. TCRdb recomputed calls from the multiplex PCR reads with MiXCR, one row per CDR3 protein. The sample yields 300,000 to 450,000 distinct CDR3 sequences, 25% seen once. Germline V lookup: CDR1 SNHLY, CDR2 FYNNEI. The CDR3 has 12 residues. V lost 8 bases, J lost 3 bases, and 3 bases stayed unmatched. Recently diagnosed hyperthyroidism of less than 2 months' duration affected patients aged 18 to 65. The study based diagnoses on clinical symptoms, serum thyroxine and TRAb, thyroid ultrasound and orbital computed tomography. A few counts support this clonotype.

This chain connects TRBV2 to TRBJ2-7, with TRBD1 identical over 8 bases. The receptor's source is a man aged 45-65 years with Graves' hyperthyroidism. Sequencing input: blood. CDR3 bases: TGTGCCAGCGACAGGGGCTACTACGAGCAGTACTTC. Amino acids: CASDRGYYEQYF.